A selection of T cell receptor beta chains follows, all from one sample in a study of T cell responses to AZD1222 COVID-19 vaccine. Here immunoSEQ multiplex PCR was the method, and the copy in TCRdb shows in-frame clones only, minus some. Here the sample spans 35,000 to 50,000 clones, around 77% being singletons. This material consisted of peripheral blood, taken 28 days after the second dose of the MenACWY control vaccine. These receptor sequences come from an adult who received the MenACWY meningococcal vaccine as a control. CDR3s include the opening cysteine and the closing phenylalanine or tryptophan. Fields, in order: V gene, J gene, CDR3 protein.

v_call: TRBV3-1/TRBV3-2; j_call: TRBJ2-3; cdr3_aa: CASSPRRSLRPDTQYF
v_call: TRBV30; j_call: TRBJ1-5; cdr3_aa: CVPEVTASGQPQHF
v_call: TRBV2; j_call: TRBJ1-4; cdr3_aa: CASEGQVNEKLFF
v_call: TRBV12-3/TRBV12-4; j_call: TRBJ1-1; cdr3_aa: CASSSGQYEAFF
v_call: TRBV14; j_call: TRBJ1-1; cdr3_aa: CASSPFMNTEAFF
v_call: TRBV29-1; j_call: TRBJ2-7; cdr3_aa: CSAYSGRQYF
v_call: TRBV27; j_call: TRBJ1-6; cdr3_aa: CASRPPGQGDSPLHF
v_call: TRBV28; j_call: TRBJ1-2; cdr3_aa: CASSFRDGYTF
v_call: TRBV9; j_call: TRBJ1-2; cdr3_aa: CASSVDSPSGAYGYTF
v_call: TRBV30; j_call: TRBJ1-4; cdr3_aa: CAWSRSTNEKLFF
v_call: TRBV5-4; j_call: TRBJ2-1; cdr3_aa: CASSPNRGRSSYNEQFF
v_call: TRBV5-1; j_call: TRBJ2-6; cdr3_aa: CASSFGGTGANVLTF
v_call: TRBV29-1; j_call: TRBJ2-1; cdr3_aa: CSVRPGTSVYNEQFF
v_call: TRBV18; j_call: TRBJ1-5; cdr3_aa: CASFLRAKKGNQPQHF
v_call: TRBV5-4; j_call: TRBJ2-2; cdr3_aa: CASSRAAGVEELFF
v_call: TRBV4-1; j_call: TRBJ1-6; cdr3_aa: CASSLDAGGRSPLHF
v_call: TRBV7-6; j_call: TRBJ1-6; cdr3_aa: CASSPRQGENSPLHF
v_call: TRBV28; j_call: TRBJ2-4; cdr3_aa: CASSPGGGYSQVWIIQYF
v_call: TRBV28; j_call: TRBJ2-7; cdr3_aa: CASSLLGQGKGEQYF
v_call: TRBV18; j_call: TRBJ1-6; cdr3_aa: CASSTDSNSPLHF
v_call: TRBV6-5; j_call: TRBJ1-3; cdr3_aa: CASRAGSGNTIYF
v_call: TRBV5-1; j_call: TRBJ2-6; cdr3_aa: CASSEQGSGANVLTF
v_call: TRBV29-1; j_call: TRBJ1-2; cdr3_aa: CSAWGTDGYTF
v_call: TRBV3-1/TRBV3-2; j_call: TRBJ2-2; cdr3_aa: CASSPTANTGELFF
v_call: TRBV7-8; j_call: TRBJ1-4; cdr3_aa: CASSLTEWEKLFF
v_call: TRBV3-1/TRBV3-2; j_call: TRBJ1-2; cdr3_aa: CASSQKATNYGYTF
v_call: TRBV28; j_call: TRBJ1-5; cdr3_aa: CASRTATNQPQHF
v_call: TRBV6-5; j_call: TRBJ1-1; cdr3_aa: CASRLGTDTEAFF
v_call: TRBV30; j_call: TRBJ2-4; cdr3_aa: CALNGDSKNIQYF
v_call: TRBV5-6; j_call: TRBJ2-2; cdr3_aa: CASSLLTSGRVNTGELFF
v_call: TRBV19; j_call: TRBJ2-6; cdr3_aa: CASSTPNSGANVLTF
v_call: TRBV12-3/TRBV12-4; j_call: TRBJ1-1; cdr3_aa: CASSLNQNTEAFF
v_call: TRBV5-1; j_call: TRBJ1-4; cdr3_aa: CASSLQGVANEKLFF
v_call: TRBV19; j_call: TRBJ1-5; cdr3_aa: CASGDRINQPQHF
v_call: TRBV18; j_call: TRBJ1-2; cdr3_aa: CASSPSAGTGGLGNYGYTF
v_call: TRBV10-3; j_call: TRBJ2-1; cdr3_aa: CAISENIYNEQFF
v_call: TRBV27; j_call: TRBJ2-1; cdr3_aa: CASSSGFSSYNEQFF
v_call: TRBV6-4; j_call: TRBJ2-2; cdr3_aa: CASSAPGHPNTGELFF
v_call: TRBV19; j_call: TRBJ2-3; cdr3_aa: CASSAVVSGRVLGTDTQYF
v_call: TRBV7-9; j_call: TRBJ1-1; cdr3_aa: CASSLGFDWLGRGNTEAFF
v_call: TRBV9; j_call: TRBJ1-1; cdr3_aa: CASSEFESTEAFF
v_call: TRBV6-1; j_call: TRBJ1-3; cdr3_aa: CASSEASTQRHF